The clone carrying this TCR beta chain was detected a few times. The TCRbeta library incorporated unique molecular identifiers. TCRdb passed the PCR reads through MiXCR, listing each CDR3 protein once. The table lists 350,000 to 450,000 distinct CDR3 sequences, 13% of them singletons. The CDR3 is 15 amino acids. Trimming removed 5 bases from V and 2 bases from J, with 13 bases in between. Germline CDR1 and CDR2: SNHLY and FYNNEI. The sample originates from a study of T-cell reconstitution after alpha-beta-depleted transplantation in children. The rearrangement joins TRBV2 to TRBJ2-1; D perhaps matches TRBD2 (5 bases). This TCR derives from a human donor who donated a stem cell graft to a child with Fanconi anemia. This sample comprised PBMCs, obtained from the stem cell graft. The CDR3 here is CASSRIANPYNEQFF. The DNA of the CDR3 is TGTGCCAGCAGTCGGATAGCGAATCCCTACAATGAGCAGTTCTTC.